These 7 T cell receptor beta chains share one sample of origin, sequenced in a study of T cells in Graves' hyperthyroidism and ophthalmopathy. RNA transcripts served as the template for amplifying TCR beta CDR3 regions. HTBI primers were used for first-round RT-PCR of the TCR CDR3. TCRdb re-called the multiplex PCR reads through MiXCR, storing one row per CDR3 protein. The sample includes 500,000 or so distinct CDR3 sequences, roughly a sixth seen only once; the top ten take approximately 18%. Sequencing used blood. The receptors were sampled from a woman between 18 and 30 years old with Graves' ophthalmopathy.

The V gene is TRBV28, the J gene TRBJ1-6; weak D call: TRBD1 (6 bases). The CDR3 has 17 residues. Germline V gene sequence: CDR1 MDHEN, CDR2 SYDVKM. Trimming removed 3 bases from V and 9 bases from J, with 21 bases in between. As DNA, the CDR3 is TGTGCCAGCAGTTTTAACGCGGGGGGGCTGGGGAGTTCACCCCTCCACTTT. It translates to CASSFNAGGLGSSPLHF.

Concerning this clonotype itself: One end of the junction varies from germline; a read error may be responsible. V is TRBV5-1 and J is TRBJ1-2; 8 bases fit TRBD1. The CDR3 has 15 residues. In germline, CDR1 is SGHRS, CDR2 YFSETQ. The CDR3 region has the DNA TGTGCCAGCAGCGTAACAGGGGGACCCTCGGAAGGCTACACCTTC. Encoded protein: CASSVTGGPSEGYTF.

This clonotype turned up a few times. The rearrangement uses TRBV6-1 and TRBJ1-2, with 8 bases identical to TRBD1. The CDR3 totals 12 residues. V gave up 5 bases and J gave up 8 bases; unmatched junction bases: 4. CDR1 and CDR2 (germline): MNHNS, SASEGT. The CDR3 reads CASSRTGKGYTF. The CDR3 DNA reads as TGTGCCAGCAGTCGGACAGGGAAAGGCTACACCTTC.

This clonotype appeared a few times. The rearrangement uses TRBV6-1 and TRBJ2-1; 7 positions match TRBD2. Germline CDR1 MNHNS, CDR2 SASEGT. The CDR3 is 13 amino acids. Unmatched junction bases numbered 1, after V lost 3 bases and J lost 5 bases. CDR3 region: CASSERENNEQFF. As DNA, the CDR3 is TGTGCCAGCAGTGAGCGGGAGAACAATGAGCAGTTCTTC.

By sample fraction, this clonotype is medium-sized (0.01 to 0.1%). The V and J genes are TRBV6-1 and TRBJ2-7, with D uncertain. The CDR3 extends over 15 amino acids. V was trimmed by 2 bases and J by 0 bases, leaving 11 bases between them. Germline-derived CDR1 and CDR2 are MNHNS and SASEGT. CDR3 coding DNA: TGTGCCAGCAGTGAAAGTGAGGACCCCTCCTACGAGCAGTACTTC. Amino acid sequence: CASSESEDPSYEQYF.

This clonotype was recorded once. A clone one base away is much larger, so this may be a read error. Since the CDR3 does not end with the conserved phenylalanine or tryptophan, this likely comes from a read error. The genes are TRBV7-2 and TRBJ1-5; possibly TRBD1 for D (5 bases). V lost 1 base to trimming and J lost 7 bases, with 17 bases between them. Germline CDR1 and CDR2: SGHTA and FQGNSA. The CDR3 totals 16 residues. Here the CDR3 reads CASSLEGRGISQPQHL. The CDR3 region has the DNA TGTGCCAGCAGCTTAGAAGGGCGGGGGATCAGCCAGCCCCAGCATCTT.

In this sample, this clonotype turned up many times. This chain links TRBV20-1 with TRBJ1-5; the match to TRBD1 covers 8 bases. This CDR3 contains 13 residues. After removal of 6 bases from V and 4 bases from J, the junction contained 5 bases not matched to a gene. CDR1 and CDR2 (germline): DFQATT, SNEGSKA (reference sequence). CDR3: CSAGTGWNQPQHF. CDR3 bases: TGCAGTGCGGGGACAGGTTGGAATCAGCCCCAGCATTTT.